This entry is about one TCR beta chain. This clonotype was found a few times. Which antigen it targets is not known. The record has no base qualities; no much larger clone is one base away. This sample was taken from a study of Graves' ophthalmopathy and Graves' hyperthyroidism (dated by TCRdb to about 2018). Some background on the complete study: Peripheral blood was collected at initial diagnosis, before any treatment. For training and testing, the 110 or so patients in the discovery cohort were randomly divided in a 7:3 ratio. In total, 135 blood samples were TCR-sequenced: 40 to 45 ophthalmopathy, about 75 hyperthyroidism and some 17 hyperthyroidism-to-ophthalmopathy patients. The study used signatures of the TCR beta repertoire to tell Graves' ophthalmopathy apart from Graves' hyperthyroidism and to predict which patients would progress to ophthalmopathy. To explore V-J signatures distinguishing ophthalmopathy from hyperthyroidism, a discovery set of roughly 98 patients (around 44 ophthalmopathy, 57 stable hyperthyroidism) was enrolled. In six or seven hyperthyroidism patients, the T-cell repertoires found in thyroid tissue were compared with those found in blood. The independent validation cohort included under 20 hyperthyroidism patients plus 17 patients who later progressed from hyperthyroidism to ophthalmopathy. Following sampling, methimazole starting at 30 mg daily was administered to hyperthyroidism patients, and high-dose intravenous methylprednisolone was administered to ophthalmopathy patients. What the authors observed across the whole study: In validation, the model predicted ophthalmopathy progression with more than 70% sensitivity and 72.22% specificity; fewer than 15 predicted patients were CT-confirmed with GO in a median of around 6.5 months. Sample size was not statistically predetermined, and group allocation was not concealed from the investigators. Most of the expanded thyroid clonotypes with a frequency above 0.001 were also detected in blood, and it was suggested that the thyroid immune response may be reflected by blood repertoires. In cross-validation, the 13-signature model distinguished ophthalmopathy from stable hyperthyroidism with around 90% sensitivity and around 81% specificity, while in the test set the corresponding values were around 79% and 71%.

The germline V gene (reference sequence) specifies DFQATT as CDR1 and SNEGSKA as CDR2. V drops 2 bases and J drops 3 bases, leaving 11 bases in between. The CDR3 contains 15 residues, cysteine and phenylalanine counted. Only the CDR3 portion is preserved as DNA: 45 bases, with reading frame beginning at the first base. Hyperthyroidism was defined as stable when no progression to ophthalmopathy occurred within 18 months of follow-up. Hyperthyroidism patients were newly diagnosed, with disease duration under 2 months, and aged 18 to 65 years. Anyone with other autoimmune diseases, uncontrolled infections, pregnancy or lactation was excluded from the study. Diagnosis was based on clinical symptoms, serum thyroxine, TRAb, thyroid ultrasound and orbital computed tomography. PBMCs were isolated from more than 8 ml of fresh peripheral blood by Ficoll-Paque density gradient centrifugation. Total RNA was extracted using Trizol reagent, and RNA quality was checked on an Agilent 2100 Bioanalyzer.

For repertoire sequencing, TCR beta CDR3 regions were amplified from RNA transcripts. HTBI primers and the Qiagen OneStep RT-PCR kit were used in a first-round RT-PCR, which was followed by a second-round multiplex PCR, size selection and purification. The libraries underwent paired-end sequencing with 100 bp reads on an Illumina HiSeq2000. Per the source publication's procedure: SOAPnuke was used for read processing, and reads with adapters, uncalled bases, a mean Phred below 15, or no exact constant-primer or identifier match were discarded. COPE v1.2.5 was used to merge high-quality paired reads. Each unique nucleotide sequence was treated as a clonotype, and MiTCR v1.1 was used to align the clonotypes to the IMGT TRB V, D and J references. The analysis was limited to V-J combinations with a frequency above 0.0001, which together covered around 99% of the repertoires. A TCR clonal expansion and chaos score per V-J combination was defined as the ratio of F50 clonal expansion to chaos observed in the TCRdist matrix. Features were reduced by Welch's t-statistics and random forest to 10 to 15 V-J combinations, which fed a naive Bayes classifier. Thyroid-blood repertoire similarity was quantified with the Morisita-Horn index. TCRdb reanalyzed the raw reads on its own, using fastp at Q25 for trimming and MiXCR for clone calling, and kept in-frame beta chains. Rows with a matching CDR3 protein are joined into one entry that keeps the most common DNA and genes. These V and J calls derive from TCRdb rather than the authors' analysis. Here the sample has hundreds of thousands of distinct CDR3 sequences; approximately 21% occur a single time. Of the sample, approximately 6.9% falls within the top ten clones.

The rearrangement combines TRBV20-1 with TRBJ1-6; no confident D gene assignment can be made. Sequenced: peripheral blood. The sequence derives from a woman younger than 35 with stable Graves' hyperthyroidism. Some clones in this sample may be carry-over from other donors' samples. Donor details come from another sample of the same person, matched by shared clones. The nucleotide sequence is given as TGCAGTGCTAGACTGACTTCGGACTATAATTCACCCCTCCACTTT. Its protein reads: CSARLTSDYNSPLHF.